These T cell receptor beta chains were read from a single sample in a study of graft-versus-host responses after intestinal transplantation. No antigens are known for them. Generated by immunoSEQ multiplex PCR, the TCRdb table keeps only in-frame clones and is missing some. The data contain 30,000 to 35,000 clones, approximately 83% of them seen just once; the ten biggest clones take up roughly 19%. Here the sequenced sample was unstimulated CD8+ T cells sorted from spleen or lymph node cells, taken before intestinal transplant. All receptors come from a human donor who received an intestinal transplant. Both conserved end residues are part of each CDR3. A D gene is named only where the DNA matches it firmly. Size is omitted from some rows. Given values are once, few, many or a class for expanded clones.

CASSWGRHNEQFF TGTGCCAGCAGTTGGGGCAGGCACAATGAGCAGTTCTTC TRBJ2-1 TRBV27 NA NA
CAGSLSTGTYSPLHF TGTGCCGGCAGTTTATCGACAGGGACATATTCACCCCTCCACTTT TRBJ1-6 TRBV27 NA TRBD1
CASSTRHSASYEQYF TGTGCCAGTAGTACCAGACACTCTGCCTCCTACGAGCAGTACTTC TRBJ2-7 TRBV19 once NA
CASSSRGTGDEETQYF TGTGCCAGCAGCTCTCGGGGGACAGGGGATGAAGAGACCCAGTACTTC TRBJ2-5 TRBV2 once TRBD1
CSVSGGAAGGTGELFF TGCAGCGTCTCCGGGGGGGCGGCGGGAGGAACCGGGGAGCTGTTTTTT TRBJ2-2 TRBV29-1 NA TRBD2
CASSWGTSGHTGELFF TGTGCCAGCAGCTGGGGGACTAGCGGACACACCGGGGAGCTGTTTTTT TRBJ2-2 TRBV7-9 NA TRBD2
CASSSGLAGAFYEQYF TGTGCCAGCAGCTCCGGACTAGCGGGGGCCTTCTACGAGCAGTACTTC TRBJ2-7 TRBV7-9 once TRBD2
CATSRERTSTYEQYF TGTGCCACCAGCAGAGAACGGACTAGCACCTACGAGCAGTACTTC TRBJ2-7 TRBV15 NA TRBD2
CASSSRTGTDTQYF TGTGCCAGCAGCTCCCGGACAGGCACAGATACGCAGTATTTT TRBJ2-3 TRBV7-9 NA NA
CASSARRRGGTGELFF TGTGCCAGCAGCGCACGGCGGCGAGGGGGCACCGGGGAGCTGTTTTTT TRBJ2-2 TRBV9 NA NA
CASSNKREARNEQFF TGTGCCAGCAGCAATAAGCGGGAGGCACGCAATGAGCAGTTCTTC TRBJ2-1 TRBV5-6 NA TRBD2
CASSYLSGNTGELFF TGTGCCAGCAGCTACCTTAGCGGGAACACCGGGGAGCTGTTTTTT TRBJ2-2 TRBV5-5 NA NA
CASSIGQGTYEQYF TGTGCCAGCAGCATTGGACAGGGCACCTACGAGCAGTACTTC TRBJ2-7 TRBV9 NA TRBD1
CASSDSDSVTGELFF TGTGCCAGCAGTGACTCGGACAGCGTTACCGGGGAGCTGTTTTTT TRBJ2-2 TRBV6-4 NA NA
CAWNGGAGGELFF TGTGCCTGGAATGGGGGCGCGGGCGGGGAGCTGTTTTTT TRBJ2-2 TRBV30 NA NA
CATHGNSRPYEQYF TGTGCCACCCACGGGAACTCAAGACCCTACGAGCAGTACTTC TRBJ2-7 TRBV19 NA NA
CASSDPGLAGWFDTQYF TGTGCCAGCAGTGATCCCGGACTAGCGGGATGGTTCGATACGCAGTATTTT TRBJ2-3 TRBV2 NA TRBD2
CASSYSGGATYNEQFF TGTGCCAGCAGTTACTCGGGGGGAGCGACCTACAATGAGCAGTTCTTC TRBJ2-1 TRBV6-5 NA NA